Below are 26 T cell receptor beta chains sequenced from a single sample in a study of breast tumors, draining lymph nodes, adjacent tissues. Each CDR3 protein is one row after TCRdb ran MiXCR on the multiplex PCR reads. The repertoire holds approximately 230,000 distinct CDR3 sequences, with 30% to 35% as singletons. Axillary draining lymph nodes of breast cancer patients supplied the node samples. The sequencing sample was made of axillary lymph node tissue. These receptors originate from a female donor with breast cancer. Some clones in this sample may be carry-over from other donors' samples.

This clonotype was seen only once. The CDR3 protein is CATSSGGSYEQYF. The CDR3 nucleotides read TGTGCCACCAGCAGCGGGGGGTCCTACGAGCAGTACTTC. V and J are TRBV24-1 and TRBJ2-7, with 9 bases fitting TRBD2. With 7 bases clipped from V and 1 base from J, the junction kept 1 base outside the gene matches. Germline assignment: CDR1 KGHDR and CDR2 SFDVKD. The CDR3 has 13 amino acids.

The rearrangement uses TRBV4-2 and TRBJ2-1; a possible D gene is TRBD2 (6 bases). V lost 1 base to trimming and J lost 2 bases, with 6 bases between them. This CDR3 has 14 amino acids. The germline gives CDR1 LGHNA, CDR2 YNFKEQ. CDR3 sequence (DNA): TGTGCCAGCAGCCAAGCGGGAGCCTACAATGAGCAGTTCTTC. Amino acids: CASSQAGAYNEQFF.

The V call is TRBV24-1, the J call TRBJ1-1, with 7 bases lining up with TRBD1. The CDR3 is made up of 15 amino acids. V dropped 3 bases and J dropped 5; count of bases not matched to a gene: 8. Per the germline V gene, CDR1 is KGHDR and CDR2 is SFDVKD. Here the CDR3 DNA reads TGTGCCACCAGTGATCGGACAGGCTCTAGGACTGAAGCTTTCTTT. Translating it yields CATSDRTGSRTEAFF.

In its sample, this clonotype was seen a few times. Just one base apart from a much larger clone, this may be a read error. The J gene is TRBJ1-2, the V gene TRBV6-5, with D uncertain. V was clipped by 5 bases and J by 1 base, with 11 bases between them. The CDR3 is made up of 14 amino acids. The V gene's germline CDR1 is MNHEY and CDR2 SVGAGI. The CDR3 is CASSHRSVNYGYTF. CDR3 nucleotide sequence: TGTGCCAGCAGTCATCGTTCGGTTAACTATGGCTACACCTTC.

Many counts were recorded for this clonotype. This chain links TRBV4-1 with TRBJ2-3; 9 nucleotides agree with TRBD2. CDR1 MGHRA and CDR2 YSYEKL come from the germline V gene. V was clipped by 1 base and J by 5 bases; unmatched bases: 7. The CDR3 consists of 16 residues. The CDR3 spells CASSQGLSGRIDTQYF. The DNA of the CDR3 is TGCGCCAGCAGCCAAGGGCTTAGCGGGAGAATAGATACGCAGTATTTT.

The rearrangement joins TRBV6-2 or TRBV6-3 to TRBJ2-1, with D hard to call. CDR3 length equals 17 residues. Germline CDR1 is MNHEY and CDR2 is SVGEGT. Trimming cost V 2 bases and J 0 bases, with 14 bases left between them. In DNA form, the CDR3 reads TGTGCCAGCAGTTACCCCGGAGCGCCCAGCTCCTACAATGAGCAGTTCTTC. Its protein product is CASSYPGAPSSYNEQFF.

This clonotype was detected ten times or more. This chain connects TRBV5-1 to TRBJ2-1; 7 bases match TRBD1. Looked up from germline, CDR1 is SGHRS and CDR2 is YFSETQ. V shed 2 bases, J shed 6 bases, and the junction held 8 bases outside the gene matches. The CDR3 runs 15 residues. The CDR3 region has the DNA TGCGCCAGCAGCTTAACAGGGGAGTTGGGCAATGAGCAGTTCTTC. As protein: CASSLTGELGNEQFF.

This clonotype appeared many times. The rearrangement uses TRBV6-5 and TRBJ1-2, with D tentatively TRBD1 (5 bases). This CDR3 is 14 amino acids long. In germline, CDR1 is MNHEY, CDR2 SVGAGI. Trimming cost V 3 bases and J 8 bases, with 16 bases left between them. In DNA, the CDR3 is TGTGCCAGCAGTTATGACCTAGTCAAGGGGGGCTACACCTTC. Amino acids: CASSYDLVKGGYTF.

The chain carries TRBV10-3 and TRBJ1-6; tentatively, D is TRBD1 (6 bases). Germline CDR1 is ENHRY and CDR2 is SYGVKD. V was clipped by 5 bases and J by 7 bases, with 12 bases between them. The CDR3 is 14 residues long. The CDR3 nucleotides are TGTGCCATCAGTCCCGGGACACGGAATTCACCCCTCCACTTT. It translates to CAISPGTRNSPLHF.

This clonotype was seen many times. For the CDR3, the DNA is TGTGCTAGTGGTTTGCTCCGCGACAGGGTTGGGGCCAACGTCCTGACTTTC. Encoded protein: CASGLLRDRVGANVLTF. This chain connects TRBV12-5 to TRBJ2-6; 7 positions agree with TRBD1. Trimming took 2 bases from V and 3 from J; bases not matched to a gene: 7. The germline V gene has CDR1 LGHNT and CDR2 FRNRAP. There are 17 residues in the CDR3.

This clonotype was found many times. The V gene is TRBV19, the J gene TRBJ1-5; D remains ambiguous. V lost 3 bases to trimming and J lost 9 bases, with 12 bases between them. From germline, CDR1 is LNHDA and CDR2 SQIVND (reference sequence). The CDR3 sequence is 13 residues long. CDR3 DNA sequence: TGTGCCAGTAGTATGCCCCCCCCATGGCCCCAGCATTTT. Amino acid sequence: CASSMPPPWPQHF.

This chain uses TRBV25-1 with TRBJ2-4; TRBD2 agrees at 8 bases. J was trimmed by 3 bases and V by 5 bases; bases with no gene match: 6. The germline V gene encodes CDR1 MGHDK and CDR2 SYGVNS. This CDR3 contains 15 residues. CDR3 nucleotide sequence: TGTGCCAGCAGTCCCGGGGGGGCAGGCAAAAACATTCAGTACTTC. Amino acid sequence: CASSPGGAGKNIQYF.

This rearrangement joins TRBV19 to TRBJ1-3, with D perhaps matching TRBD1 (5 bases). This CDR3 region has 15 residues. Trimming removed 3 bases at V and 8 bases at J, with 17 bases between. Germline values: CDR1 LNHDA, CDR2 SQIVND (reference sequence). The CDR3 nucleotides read TGTGCCAGTAGTATTGGGACTCCCTATGGCTACACCATATATTTT. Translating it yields CASSIGTPYGYTIYF.

The CDR3 coding sequence is TGTGCCAGCAGCTTGTCGACACCGCCCTATGGCTACGAGCAGTACTTC. Its translation: CASSLSTPPYGYEQYF. The chain couples TRBV11-2 to TRBJ2-7; D gene unclear. Trimming stripped 3 bases from V and 3 bases from J, with 18 bases between. The CDR3 loop spans 16 amino acids. The germline V gene has CDR1 SGHAT and CDR2 FQNNGV.

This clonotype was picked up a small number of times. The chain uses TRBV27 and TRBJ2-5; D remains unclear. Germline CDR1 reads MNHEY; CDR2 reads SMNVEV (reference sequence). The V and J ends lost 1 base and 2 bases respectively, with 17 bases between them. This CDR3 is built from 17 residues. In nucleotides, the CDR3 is TGTGCCAGCAGTTTATACCCCCACTTCGGTCGGCAAGAGACCCAGTACTTC. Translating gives CASSLYPHFGRQETQYF.

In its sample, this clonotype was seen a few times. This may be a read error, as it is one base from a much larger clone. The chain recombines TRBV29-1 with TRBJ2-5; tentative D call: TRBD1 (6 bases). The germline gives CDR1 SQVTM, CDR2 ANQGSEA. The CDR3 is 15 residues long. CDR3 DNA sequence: TGCAGCGTTGAAGATCCTCGGACAGCCCAAGGGACCCAGTACTTC. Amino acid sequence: CSVEDPRTAQGTQYF.

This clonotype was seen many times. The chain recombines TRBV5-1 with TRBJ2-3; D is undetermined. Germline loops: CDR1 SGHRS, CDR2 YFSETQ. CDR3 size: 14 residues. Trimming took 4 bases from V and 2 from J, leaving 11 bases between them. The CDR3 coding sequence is TGCGCCAGCAGCACCGACTCCAACACAGATACGCAGTATTTT. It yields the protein CASSTDSNTDTQYF.

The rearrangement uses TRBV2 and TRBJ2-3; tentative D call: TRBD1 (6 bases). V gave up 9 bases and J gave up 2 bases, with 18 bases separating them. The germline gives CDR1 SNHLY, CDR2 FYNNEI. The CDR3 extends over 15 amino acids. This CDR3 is CASSTGLVDTDTQYF. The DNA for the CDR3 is TGTGCCAGTAGTACAGGGTTGGTGGACACAGATACGCAGTATTTT. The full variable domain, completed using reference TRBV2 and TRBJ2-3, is EPEVTQTPSHQVTQMGQEVILRCVPISNHLYFYWYRQILGQKVEFLVSFYNNEISEKSEIFDDQFSVERPDGSNFTLKIRSTKLEDSAMYFCASSTGLVDTDTQYFGPGTRLTVL.

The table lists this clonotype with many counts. CDR3 nucleotides: TGCGCCAGCAGCTCCGGGACAGGGACGACCTCCTATAATTCACCCCTCCACTTT. Translation gives CASSSGTGTTSYNSPLHF. The rearrangement joins TRBV5-1 to TRBJ1-6, with 9 bases that match TRBD1. V dropped 3 bases and J dropped 0; count of bases not matched to a gene: 7. The CDR3 length is 18 residues. CDR1 is SGHRS, CDR2 YFSETQ, per germline.

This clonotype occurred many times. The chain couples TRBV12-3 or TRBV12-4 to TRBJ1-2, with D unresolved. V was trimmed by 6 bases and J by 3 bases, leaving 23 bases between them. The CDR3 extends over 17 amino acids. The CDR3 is CASSPILRAPLHYGYTF. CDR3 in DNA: TGTGCCAGCAGCCCTATCCTGAGGGCGCCCCTCCACTATGGCTACACCTTC.

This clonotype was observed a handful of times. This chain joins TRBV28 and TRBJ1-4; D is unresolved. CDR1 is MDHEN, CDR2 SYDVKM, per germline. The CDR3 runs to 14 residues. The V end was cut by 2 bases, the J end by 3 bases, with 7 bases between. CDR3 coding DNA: TGTGCCAGCAGTTTAGGTCAAGCTAATGAAAAACTGTTTTTT. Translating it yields CASSLGQANEKLFF.

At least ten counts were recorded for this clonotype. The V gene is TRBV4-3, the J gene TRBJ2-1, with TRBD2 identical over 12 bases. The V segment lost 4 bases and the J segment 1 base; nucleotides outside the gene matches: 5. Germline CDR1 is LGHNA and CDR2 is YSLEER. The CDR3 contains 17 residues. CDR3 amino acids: CASSLQLAGGSYNEQFF. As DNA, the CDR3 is TGCGCCAGCAGCCTCCAACTAGCGGGGGGTTCCTACAATGAGCAGTTCTTC.

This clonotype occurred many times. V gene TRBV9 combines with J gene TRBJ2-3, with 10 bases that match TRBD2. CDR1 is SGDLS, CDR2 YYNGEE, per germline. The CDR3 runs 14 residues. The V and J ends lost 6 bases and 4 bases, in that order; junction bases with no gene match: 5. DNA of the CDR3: TGTGCCAGCACCGGGACTAGCGTCCCAGATACGCAGTATTTT. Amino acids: CASTGTSVPDTQYF.

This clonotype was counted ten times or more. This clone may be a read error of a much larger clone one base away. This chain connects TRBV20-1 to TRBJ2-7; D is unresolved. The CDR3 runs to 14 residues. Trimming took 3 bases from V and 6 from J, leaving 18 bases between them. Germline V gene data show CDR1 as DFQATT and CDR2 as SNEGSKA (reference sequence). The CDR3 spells CSASMSLSFSEQYF. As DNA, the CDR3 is TGCAGTGCTAGCATGTCCCTAAGTTTCTCCGAGCAGTACTTC.

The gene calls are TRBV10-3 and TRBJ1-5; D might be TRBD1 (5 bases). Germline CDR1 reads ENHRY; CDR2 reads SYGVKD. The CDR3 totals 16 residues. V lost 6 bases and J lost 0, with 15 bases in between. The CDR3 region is CAIRWGGTHSNQPQHF. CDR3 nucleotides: TGTGCCATCAGATGGGGGGGGACCCATAGCAATCAGCCCCAGCATTTT.

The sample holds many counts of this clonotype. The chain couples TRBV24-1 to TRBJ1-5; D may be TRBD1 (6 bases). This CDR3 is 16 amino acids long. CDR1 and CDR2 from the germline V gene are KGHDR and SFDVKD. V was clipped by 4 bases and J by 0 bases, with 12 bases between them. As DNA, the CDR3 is TGTGCCACCAGTGAGAGGCAGGGGTCTAGCAATCAGCCCCAGCATTTT. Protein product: CATSERQGSSNQPQHF.